This T cell receptor beta chain came from a study of response to subunit inactivated influenza vaccine. This clonotype came up a few times. Its target is unknown. Trimming shortened V by 3 bases and J by 9 bases, and 18 bases separated the two germline ends. The germline gives CDR1 SGHTA, CDR2 FQGNSA. The CDR3 is 15 amino acids. Study results and caveats: Each seasonal influenza vaccination recruits few new T cells, the authors suggested.

MiXCR was run by TCRdb on the RT-PCR reads, yielding one entry per CDR3 protein. This table holds around 570,000 distinct CDR3 sequences, about 8% found once. The sequence derives from a man aged 50 to 69 who received an inactivated influenza vaccine. This material consisted of PBMCs from blood, taken around 2 years after vaccination. This chain links TRBV7-2 with TRBJ2-1; maybe TRBD2 (6 bases). CDR3 amino acids: CASSLLGASVSEQFF. CDR3 nucleotides: TGTGCCAGCAGCTTGTTAGGGGCTAGCGTTAGTGAGCAGTTCTTC.